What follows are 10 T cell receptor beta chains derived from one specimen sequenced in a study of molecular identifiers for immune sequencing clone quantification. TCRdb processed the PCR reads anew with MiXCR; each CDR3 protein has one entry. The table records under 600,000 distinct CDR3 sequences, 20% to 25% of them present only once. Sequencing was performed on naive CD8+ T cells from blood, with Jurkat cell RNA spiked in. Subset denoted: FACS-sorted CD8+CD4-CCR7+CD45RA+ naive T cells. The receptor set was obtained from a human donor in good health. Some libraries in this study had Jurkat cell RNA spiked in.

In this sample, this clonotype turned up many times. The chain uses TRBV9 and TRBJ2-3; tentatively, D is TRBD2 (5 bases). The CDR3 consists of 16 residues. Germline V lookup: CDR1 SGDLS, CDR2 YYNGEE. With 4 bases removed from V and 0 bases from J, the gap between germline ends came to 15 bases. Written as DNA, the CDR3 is TGTGCCAGCAGCTTTTCCCCTGGAGGCAGCACAGATACGCAGTATTTT. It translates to CASSFSPGGSTDTQYF.

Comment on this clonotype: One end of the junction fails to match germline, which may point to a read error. Written as DNA, the CDR3 is TGTGCCAGCAGCTTGTTACGGTATTCCTACGAGCAGTACTTC. Residues: CASSLLRYSYEQYF. V usage is TRBV5-3 and J usage is TRBJ2-7; D is uncertain. TRBV5-3 is given ORF status, its function remaining uncertain. This CDR3 contains 14 residues.

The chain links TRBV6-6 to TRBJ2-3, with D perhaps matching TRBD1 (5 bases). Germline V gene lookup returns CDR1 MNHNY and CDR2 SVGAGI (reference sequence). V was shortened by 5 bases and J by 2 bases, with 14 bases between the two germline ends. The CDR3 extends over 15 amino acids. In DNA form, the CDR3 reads TGTGCCAGCAGTACCTCCAGGACACACACAGATACGCAGTATTTT. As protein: CASSTSRTHTDTQYF.

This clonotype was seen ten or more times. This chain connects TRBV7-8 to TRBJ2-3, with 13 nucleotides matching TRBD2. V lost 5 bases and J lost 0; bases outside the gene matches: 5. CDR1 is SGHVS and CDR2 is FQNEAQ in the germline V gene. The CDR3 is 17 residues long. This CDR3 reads CASSERTSGGSTDTQYF. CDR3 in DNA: TGTGCCAGCAGCGAGCGGACTAGCGGGGGTAGCACAGATACGCAGTATTTT.

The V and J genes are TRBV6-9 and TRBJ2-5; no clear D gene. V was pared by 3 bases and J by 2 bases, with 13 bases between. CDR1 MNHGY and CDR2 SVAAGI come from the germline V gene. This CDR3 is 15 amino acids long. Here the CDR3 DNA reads TGTGCCAGCAGTTACGCTAGGACCCAACAAGAGACCCAGTACTTC. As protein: CASSYARTQQETQYF.

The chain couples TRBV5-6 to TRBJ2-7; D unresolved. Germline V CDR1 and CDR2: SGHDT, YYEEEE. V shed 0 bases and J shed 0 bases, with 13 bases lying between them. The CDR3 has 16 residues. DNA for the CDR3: TGTGCCAGCAGCTTGGGTGTCGGACCACGCTCCTACGAGCAGTACTTC. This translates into CASSLGVGPRSYEQYF.

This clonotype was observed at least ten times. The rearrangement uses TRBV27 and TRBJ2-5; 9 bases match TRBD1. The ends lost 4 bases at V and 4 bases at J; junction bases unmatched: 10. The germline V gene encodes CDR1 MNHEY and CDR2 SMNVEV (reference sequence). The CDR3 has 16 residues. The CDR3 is CASSYRNTGGRETQYF. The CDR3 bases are TGTGCCAGCAGTTATCGAAATACAGGGGGCAGAGAGACCCAGTACTTC.

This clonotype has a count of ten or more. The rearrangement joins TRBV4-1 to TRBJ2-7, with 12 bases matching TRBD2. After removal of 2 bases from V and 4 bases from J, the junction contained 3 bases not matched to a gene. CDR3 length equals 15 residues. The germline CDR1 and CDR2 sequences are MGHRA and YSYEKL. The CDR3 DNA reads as TGCGCCAGCAGCCAATCGACTAGCGGGAGTTACGAGCAGTACTTC. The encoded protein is CASSQSTSGSYEQYF.

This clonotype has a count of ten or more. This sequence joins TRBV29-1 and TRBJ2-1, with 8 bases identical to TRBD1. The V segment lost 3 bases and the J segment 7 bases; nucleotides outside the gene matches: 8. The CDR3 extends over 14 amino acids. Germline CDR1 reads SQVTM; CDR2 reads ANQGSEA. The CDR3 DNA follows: TGCAGCGTTGAGCCGGACAGGGCTTGGAATGAGCAGTTCTTC. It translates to CSVEPDRAWNEQFF.

CDR3 amino acids: CASSLPDGLYEQYF. As DNA, the CDR3 is TGCGCCAGCAGCTTGCCGGACGGACTCTACGAGCAGTACTTC. This sequence joins TRBV5-1 and TRBJ2-7, with D maybe TRBD2 (5 bases). V dropped 1 base and J dropped 3 bases, with 11 bases sitting between them. The CDR3 is made up of 14 amino acids. In germline, CDR1 is SGHRS, CDR2 YFSETQ.